This T cell receptor beta chain appears in the sequencing data of a study of response to subunit inactivated influenza vaccine (dated by TCRdb to the late 2010s). Background for the entire study: Deep quantitative profiling of the T cell receptor repertoire was used in the study to follow responses to a trivalent subunit inactivated influenza vaccine. Results and caveats for the whole study, not just this receptor: According to the authors, only a limited number of new T cells may be recruited by each seasonal influenza vaccination.

This clonotype was seen a handful of times. Its cognate antigen has yet to be identified. No base-level quality is on record; no much larger clone is a single base apart. The library was obtained by RT-PCR. The instrument was an Illumina HiSeq 2500. The public reads were reprocessed in TCRdb via fastp at Q25 and MiXCR, keeping in-frame beta chains. Each entry is one CDR3 protein sequence, shown with its most common DNA and genes. The sample contains 700,000 to 900,000 distinct CDR3 sequences, 21% of them found a single time. The ten largest clones capture roughly 10% of the sample. This TCR was recovered from a man aged 50 or older who received an inactivated influenza vaccine. Donor details come from another sample of the same person, matched by shared clones. This sample comprised PBMCs from blood, obtained roughly 5 days after vaccination.

The encoded CDR3 is CASSYPRGGFYEQYF. The DNA sequence reads TGTGCCAGCAGTTACCCCAGGGGGGGTTTCTACGAGCAGTACTTC. The chain joins TRBV6-2 or TRBV6-3 to TRBJ2-7; the D gene could be either TRBD1 or TRBD2, each agreeing at 7 bases. The junction shows trimming of 2 bases on V and 3 bases on J, plus 14 bases between the germline ends. Counted from cysteine to phenylalanine, this CDR3 has 15 amino acids. Only the CDR3 part of the read is kept: 45 bases, read in frame from the first base. CDR1 and CDR2 are drawn from the germline V gene: MNHEY, SVGEGT.